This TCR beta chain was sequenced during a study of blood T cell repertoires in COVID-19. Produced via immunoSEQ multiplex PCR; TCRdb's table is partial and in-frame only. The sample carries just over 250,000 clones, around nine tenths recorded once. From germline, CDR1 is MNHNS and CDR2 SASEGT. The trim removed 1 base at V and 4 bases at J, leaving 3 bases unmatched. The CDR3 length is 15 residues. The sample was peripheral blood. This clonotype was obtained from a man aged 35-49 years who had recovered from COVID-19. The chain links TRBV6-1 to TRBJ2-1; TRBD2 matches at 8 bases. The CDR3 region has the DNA TGTGCCAGCAGTGAAGGGGGACTAGTTTACAATGAGCAGTTCTTC. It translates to CASSEGGLVYNEQFF.